Following are 16 T cell receptor beta chains from one sample sequenced in a study of T cells in Graves' hyperthyroidism and ophthalmopathy. RNA transcripts were the template for amplifying TCR beta CDR3 regions. A first-round RT-PCR of the TCR CDR3 used the HTBI primer set. TCRdb reprocessed the multiplex PCR reads with MiXCR, giving one entry per CDR3 protein. The table lists hundreds of thousands of distinct CDR3 sequences, approximately 36% of them singletons. The sequencing sample was made of blood. These receptors came from a middle-aged woman with Graves' hyperthyroidism.

In its sample, this clonotype was seen many times. The gene calls are TRBV5-1 and TRBJ2-2; D is unclear. The CDR3 is 15 residues long. Germline CDR1 reads SGHRS; CDR2 reads YFSETQ. Trimming cost V 3 bases and J 7 bases, with 16 bases left between them. Here the CDR3 DNA reads TGCGCCAGCAGCTACGCGCTAGATGTCATCGGGGAGCTGTTTTTT. This sequence encodes CASSYALDVIGELFF.

This clonotype was seen a few times. The chain employs TRBV10-3 and TRBJ1-1; D remains unclear. In germline, CDR1 is ENHRY, CDR2 SYGVKD. CDR3 length: 14 residues. Trimming left V 2 bases short and J 6 bases short, with 13 bases between. The CDR3 spells CAISESPGPAEAFF. In DNA form, the CDR3 reads TGTGCCATCAGTGAGAGCCCCGGACCCGCTGAAGCTTTCTTT.

In this sample, this clonotype turned up a few times. In nucleotides, the CDR3 is TGTGCCAGCAGCCACCCAAACCCGGGACGGAACTACGAGCAGTACTTC. It encodes CASSHPNPGRNYEQYF. The genes are TRBV3-2 and TRBJ2-7; the D call TRBD1 from the table was never checked on the DNA. TRBV3-2 is noted as a pseudogene. The CDR3 is made up of 16 amino acids.

As to this clonotype: It may be a read error: a sequence one base away is much more abundant. The chain is built from TRBV24-1 and TRBJ2-2; D gene uncertain. The CDR3 runs 13 residues. Trimming removed 11 bases from V and 2 bases from J, with 11 bases in between. Per the germline V gene, CDR1 is KGHDR and CDR2 is SFDVKD. In DNA, the CDR3 is TGTGCCAGCATGCAGGAAAACACCGGGGAGCTGTTTTTT. This sequence encodes CASMQENTGELFF.

This clonotype was observed many times. The J gene is TRBJ1-2, the V gene TRBV9, with D unclear. This CDR3 has 15 residues. Germline V gene lookup returns CDR1 SGDLS and CDR2 YYNGEE. Trimming left V 4 bases short and J 4 bases short, with 17 bases between. The CDR3 reads CASSQTFAGLYGYTF. CDR3 DNA sequence: TGTGCCAGCAGCCAGACCTTTGCAGGCCTCTATGGCTACACCTTC.

This clonotype turned up a few times. The V gene is TRBV2, the J gene TRBJ2-7; TRBD2 aligns across 7 bases. After removal of 8 bases from V and 6 bases from J, the junction contained 13 bases not matched to a gene. The germline V gene has CDR1 SNHLY and CDR2 FYNNEI. This CDR3 region has 14 residues. CDR3 protein: CASDRYSGITEQYF. The CDR3 nucleotides are TGTGCCAGCGATCGGTACAGCGGGATCACCGAGCAGTACTTC.

The rearrangement joins TRBV7-2 to TRBJ2-3; 10 bases map to TRBD1. Germline CDR1 and CDR2: SGHTA and FQGNSA. V shed 3 bases and J 2 bases; nucleotides not matched to a gene: 5. CDR3 length equals 16 residues. The CDR3 region has the DNA TGTGCCAGCAGCTTGGCCGGGACAGGGGACACAGATACGCAGTATTTT. Amino acids: CASSLAGTGDTDTQYF.

In regard to this clonotype: The junction departs from germline at one end; a sequencing error may be responsible. The genes are TRBV12-3 or TRBV12-4 and TRBJ1-1; D remains ambiguous. The CDR3 extends over 13 amino acids. CDR3 in amino acids: CACSFSLGTEAFF. The CDR3 coding sequence is TGTGCCTGCAGTTTTAGTCTTGGGACTGAAGCTTTCTTT.

V is TRBV7-2 and J is TRBJ1-1; D not certain. Germline CDR1 and CDR2: SGHTA and FQGNSA. Trimming stripped 5 bases from V and 0 bases from J, with 16 bases between. The CDR3 is 16 amino acids. The chain's CDR3 is CASSPLRGIMNTEAFF. The CDR3, as DNA: TGTGCCAGCAGCCCTTTGCGGGGTATCATGAACACTGAAGCTTTCTTT.

This clonotype showed up many times. The gene calls are TRBV6-6 and TRBJ1-2, with D unclear. CDR1 MNHNY and CDR2 SVGAGI come from the germline V gene (reference sequence). V was shortened by 2 bases and J by 3 bases, with 4 bases between the two germline ends. This CDR3 contains 12 residues. CDR3 coding DNA: TGTGCCAGCAGTTACAGGGACTATGGCTACACCTTC. The encoded protein is CASSYRDYGYTF.

This clonotype was observed at least ten times. The rearrangement links TRBV20-1 to TRBJ1-2; TRBD1 matches 7 bases. The CDR3 covers 14 residues. The V and J ends lost 3 bases and 2 bases, in that order; junction bases with no gene match: 6. Germline values: CDR1 DFQATT, CDR2 SNEGSKA (reference sequence). The CDR3 DNA reads TGCAGTGCTAGTATAGGGACAGAAAACTATGGCTACACCTTC. Amino acid sequence: CSASIGTENYGYTF.

This clonotype was observed many times. The V gene is TRBV7-9, the J gene TRBJ1-6; unclear D gene. Trimming took off 5 bases at V and 0 bases at J, with 11 bases between the two ends. Germline V gives CDR1 SEHNR, CDR2 FQNEAQ (reference sequence). The CDR3 totals 16 residues. In DNA form, the CDR3 reads TGTGCCAGCAGCCCCCGCGGGGACTCCTATAATTCACCCCTCCACTTT. Encoded protein: CASSPRGDSYNSPLHF.

The rearrangement joins TRBV10-3 to TRBJ2-1; TRBD2 matches 11 bases. Germline lookup yields CDR1 ENHRY and CDR2 SYGVKD. The ends lost 6 bases at V and 9 bases at J; junction bases unmatched: 19. This CDR3 comprises 18 residues. The CDR3 protein is CAIRLAPRDSGRVGEQFF. CDR3 in DNA: TGTGCCATCAGACTCGCCCCGCGGGATAGCGGGAGGGTTGGTGAGCAGTTCTTC.

This sequence joins TRBV12-3 or TRBV12-4 and TRBJ1-5; D uncertain. The CDR3 is 16 residues long. The ends were cut back, 9 bases at V and 1 base at J, with 19 bases in the middle. The CDR3 region is CASRWTGGKSNQPQHF. The CDR3 DNA reads as TGTGCCAGTCGATGGACCGGAGGGAAGAGCAATCAGCCCCAGCATTTT.

This clonotype was counted only a few times. This sequence joins TRBV6-2 or TRBV6-3 and TRBJ1-2; D is unclear. The length of the CDR3 is 12 residues. Germline loops: CDR1 MNHEY, CDR2 SVGEGT. V shed 2 bases and J shed 7 bases, with 8 bases lying between them. The CDR3 sequence: CASSYGVAGYTF. The CDR3 nucleotides read TGTGCCAGCAGTTACGGTGTGGCTGGCTACACCTTC.

The chain combines TRBV14 with TRBJ1-6, with a possible D match to TRBD1 (5 bases). Trimming took off 1 base at V and 11 bases at J, with 12 bases between the two ends. The germline V gene has CDR1 SGHDN and CDR2 FVKESK. This CDR3 is 14 amino acids long. The CDR3 DNA reads TGTGCCAGCAGCCAAGTCGGGGGGATCGCACCCCTCCACTTT. Its protein product is CASSQVGGIAPLHF.